Described below is a single T cell receptor beta chain sequence and its context. Its target antigen remains unknown. No base qualities exist here, and no much larger clone lies one base off it. Systemically healthy Caucasian individuals from Russia, about 38 in total and aged about 6 to 95 years, were included as donors. Each donor gave 8 to 10 milliliters of peripheral blood, drawn into EDTA-treated Vacutainer tubes. Ficoll-Paque density-gradient centrifugation was used to isolate PBMCs, with at least 6.5 million per sample. Total RNA was extracted from PBMCs with Trizol reagent, with at least 6 micrograms obtained per sample. Naive CD45RAhigh/CD27high T cell percentages were measured by flow cytometry on a PBMC aliquot from every donor. The sample is drawn from a study of blood T cells in healthy people across ages (dated by TCRdb to the mid-2010s). With regard to the full study: In model experiments, template switching captured about one uniquely barcoded TCR beta cDNA molecule for every two T cells. Donors were grouped into four age groups: young (average about 15 years), middle-aged (39), aged (approximately 67) and long-lived (about 82). To track age-related changes in TCR beta repertoire diversity, the study relied on deep sequencing normalized with unique cDNA molecular identifiers. For two donors (one aged 18 to 30 and one aged 80 or older), the study analyzed two additional independent replicas of 1 million unique cDNA reads from the same blood draw. The paper as a whole reports these results and caveats: There was a strong correlation between observed TCR beta diversity and the percentage of naive T cells measured by flow cytometry. Because donor CMV infection status was unknown, age-related changes in expanded clonotypes were potentially confounded. Compared with the aged group, the long-lived group had more naive CD4+ T cells, fewer expanded clones and increased TCR diversity, a pattern suggesting age selection. Estimates of total diversity from one million sequenced T cells were regarded as lower bounds and underestimates. Observed TCR beta diversity per million T cells fell roughly linearly with age, and a significant reduction was already apparent by age roughly 41. Bulk unsorted PBMC profiling prevented conclusive comparison of naive and antigen-experienced compartments.

The library was produced with 5' RACE. Sequencing took place on an Illumina HiSeq 2500. A second PCR of about 7 to 12 cycles was performed with a sample-barcoded 5' primer and a J-beta primer mix. A template-switch 5' adaptor carrying 12 random nucleotides introduced a unique molecular identifier onto each TCR beta cDNA molecule. Each sample yielded at least 3 million CDR3-containing paired-end reads. All of the RNA was converted into first-strand cDNA using the Mint cDNA synthesis kit, with a TRBC-specific oligonucleotide serving as the primer. All cDNA was treated with uracil-DNA glycosylase and then went through a first 18-cycle PCR with the universal primers M1SS and BC2_uni_R. Processing in the source paper ran as follows. Normalization of each sample was performed by random selection of 1 million high-quality reads, each carrying a distinct molecular identifier. Reads with shared molecular identifiers were discarded instead of being binned into consensus sequences. MiTCR, with a Q25 quality threshold and the strictest error-elimination algorithm, was used for CDR3 identification, clonotype clustering and error correction. Lower-bound total TCR beta diversity was estimated with a nonparametric unseen species model using Euler transformation. TCRdb's own reprocessing of the public reads used fastp at Q25 and MiXCR and kept productive beta chains. Each entry is one CDR3 protein sequence, shown with its most common DNA and genes. TCRdb, not the original authors, processed these V and J calls. The sample data list 600,000 to 850,000 distinct CDR3 sequences, and more than 20% of these were observed just once. The ten largest make up under 9.5% of the sample.

CDR1 and CDR2 are drawn from the germline V gene: ENHRY, SYGVKD. V and J are trimmed by 7 bases and 5 bases, and the gene matches miss 12 bases of the junction. The CDR3 spans 15 residues, from the cysteine through the phenylalanine. Here the CDR3 DNA is all that survives: 45 bases in frame from base 1. The same sample was also studied in work on T cells of mothers and their children. The other study reports the following: Nine systemically healthy Caucasian individuals served as donors, namely three mothers together with their six children. cDNA synthesis used all of the extracted RNA, with roughly 1.5 ug of RNA in each 15 ul reaction. In the second PCR, the M1S primer introduced both the sample barcodes and 2-4 random nucleotides. Each mother yielded over 9.5 million TCR beta CDR3 reads and each child 2.5 million to 3 million reads. Thymic selection similarly shapes TCR recombination output in related and unrelated pairs, with minor effect from inherited differences. Related mother-child pairs always showed normalized repertoire overlap that was slightly higher than in unrelated mother-child pairs, though the difference was never significant. No persistent microchimeric T cell clones were found, with a detection sensitivity of 75 to 100 clones per million clonotypes. To look for features that set related mother-child pairs apart from unrelated individuals, the researchers ran deep NGS to compare the TCR beta repertoires of mothers and children. Mothers averaged about 37 +/- 4 years of age and children averaged around 11 +/- 4 years. Libraries were sequenced on Illumina HiSeq 2000 with 100+100 nt paired-end reads after adapter ligation with NEBNext reagents. To prevent cross-contamination, the mother and child libraries were prepared one month apart and sequenced in separate runs. Between roughly 500,000 and 2,100,000 distinct TCR beta clonotypes were identified per donor. Naive TCR beta clonotypes were estimated from low-frequency clonotypes matched to each donor's FACS-determined naive share, without sorting.

The V gene is TRBV10-3 and the J gene is TRBJ2-3, with 7 junctional bases fitting TRBD2. What was sequenced was blood. This clonotype was obtained from a boy younger than 18 in good health. The encoded CDR3 is CAINEPTSLEDTQYF. The bases read TGTGCCATCAATGAACCGACTAGCTTAGAAGATACGCAGTATTTT.